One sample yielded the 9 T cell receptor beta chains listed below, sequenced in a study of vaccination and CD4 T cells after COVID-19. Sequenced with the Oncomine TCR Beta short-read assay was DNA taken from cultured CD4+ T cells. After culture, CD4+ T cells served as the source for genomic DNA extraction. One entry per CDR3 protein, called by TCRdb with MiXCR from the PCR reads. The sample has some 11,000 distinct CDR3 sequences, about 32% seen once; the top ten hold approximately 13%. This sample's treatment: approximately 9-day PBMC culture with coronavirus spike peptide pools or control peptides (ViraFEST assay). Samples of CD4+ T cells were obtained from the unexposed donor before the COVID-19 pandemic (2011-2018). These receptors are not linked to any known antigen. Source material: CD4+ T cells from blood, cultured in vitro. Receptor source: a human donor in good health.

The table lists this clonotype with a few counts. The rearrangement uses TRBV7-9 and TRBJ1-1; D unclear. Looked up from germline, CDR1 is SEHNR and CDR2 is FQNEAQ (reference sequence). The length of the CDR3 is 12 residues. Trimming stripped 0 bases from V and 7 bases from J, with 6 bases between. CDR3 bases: TGTGCCAGCAGCTTAGCGGGGTATGAAGCTTTCTTT. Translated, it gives CASSLAGYEAFF.

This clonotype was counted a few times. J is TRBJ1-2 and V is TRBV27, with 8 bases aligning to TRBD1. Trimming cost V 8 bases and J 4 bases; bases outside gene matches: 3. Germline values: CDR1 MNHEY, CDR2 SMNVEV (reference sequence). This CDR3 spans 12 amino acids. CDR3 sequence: CASGTGIYGYTF. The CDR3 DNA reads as TGTGCCAGCGGGACAGGAATCTATGGCTACACCTTC.

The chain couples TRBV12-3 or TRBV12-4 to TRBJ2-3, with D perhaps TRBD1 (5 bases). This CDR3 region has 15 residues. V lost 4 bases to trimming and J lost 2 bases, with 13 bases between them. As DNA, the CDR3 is TGTGCCAGCAGTTCCGCAGGGCTGAACACAGATACGCAGTATTTT. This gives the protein CASSSAGLNTDTQYF.

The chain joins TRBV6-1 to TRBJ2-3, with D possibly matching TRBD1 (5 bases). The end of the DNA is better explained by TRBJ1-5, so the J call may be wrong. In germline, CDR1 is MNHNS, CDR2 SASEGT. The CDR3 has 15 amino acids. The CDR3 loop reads CASRQSGAPTDTQHF. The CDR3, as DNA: TGTGCCAGCAGACAAAGCGGGGCGCCTACAGATACGCAGCATTTT.

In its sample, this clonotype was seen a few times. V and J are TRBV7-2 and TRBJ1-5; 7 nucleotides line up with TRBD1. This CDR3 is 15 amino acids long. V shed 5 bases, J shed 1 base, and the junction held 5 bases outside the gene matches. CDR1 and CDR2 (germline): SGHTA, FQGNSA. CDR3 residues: CASSLRTGSNQPQHF. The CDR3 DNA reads TGTGCCAGCAGCCTGAGGACAGGAAGCAATCAGCCCCAGCATTTT. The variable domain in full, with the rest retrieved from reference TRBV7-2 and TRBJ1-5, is GAGVSQSPSNKVTEKGKDVELRCDPISGHTALYWYRQSLGQGLEFLIYFQGNSAPDKSGLPSDRFSAERTGGSVSTLTIQRTQQEDSAVYLCASSLRTGSNQPQHFGDGTRLSIL.

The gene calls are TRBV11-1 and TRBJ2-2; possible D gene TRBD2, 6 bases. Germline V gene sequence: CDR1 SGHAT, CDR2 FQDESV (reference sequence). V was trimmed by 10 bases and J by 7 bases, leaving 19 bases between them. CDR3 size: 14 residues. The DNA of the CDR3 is TGTGCCACTCGGTGGGGACTCGTTGGCGGGGAGCTGTTTTTT. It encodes CATRWGLVGGELFF.

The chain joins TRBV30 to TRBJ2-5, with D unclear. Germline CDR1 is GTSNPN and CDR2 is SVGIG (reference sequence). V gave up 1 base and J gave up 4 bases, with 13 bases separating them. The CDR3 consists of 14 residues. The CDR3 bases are TGTGCCTGGAGTGCGTCGGTGCGAGGAGAGACCCAGTACTTC. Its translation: CAWSASVRGETQYF.

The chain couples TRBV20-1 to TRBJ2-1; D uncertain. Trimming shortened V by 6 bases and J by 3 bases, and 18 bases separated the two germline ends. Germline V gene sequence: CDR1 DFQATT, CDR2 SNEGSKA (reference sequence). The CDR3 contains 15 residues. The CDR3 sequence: CSARRQSSYYNEQFF. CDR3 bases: TGCAGTGCACGACGACAATCCTCGTACTACAATGAGCAGTTCTTC.

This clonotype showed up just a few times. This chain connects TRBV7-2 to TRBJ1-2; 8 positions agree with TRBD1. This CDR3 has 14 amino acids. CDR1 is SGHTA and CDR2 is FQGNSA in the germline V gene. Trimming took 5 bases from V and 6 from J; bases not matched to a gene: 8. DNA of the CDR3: TGTGCCAGCAGCCCCCGGACAGGGAGTAATGGCTACACCTTC. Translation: CASSPRTGSNGYTF.